This TCR beta chain was captured in a study of blood T cell repertoires in COVID-19. Study context: Samples representing acute and convalescent COVID-19 were sourced from the United States, Italy and Spain. Nucleic acid was either cDNA or gDNA, and it came from T cells, B-cell-depleted T cells, or PBMCs.

In the authors' methods: Amplification of reference gene primers was used by the study to estimate nucleated cell counts. Profiled with immunoSEQ multiplex PCR; TCRdb holds only in-frame clones, not every one. Clone size and V and J calls were adopted from that table, with D and trimming inferred from the DNA. The table shows about 59,000 clones, with about 70% occurring only once. This clone was counted a single time. Trimming cost V 5 bases and J 2 bases, with 9 bases left between them. There are 14 residues in the CDR3. Germline V lookup: CDR1 SGHTA, CDR2 FQGTGA. The genes are TRBV7-3 and TRBJ2-2; no clear D. This sequence originates from a woman in her 70s with acute or convalescent COVID-19. The source material was peripheral blood. The DNA for the CDR3 is TGTGCCAGCAGCCTAGGAACAAACACCGGGGAGCTGTTTTTT. It is translated as CASSLGTNTGELFF.